This T cell receptor (beta chain) derives from a study of blood T cells in healthy people across ages. The sample, about 9.7 milliliters of peripheral blood, was drawn from each donor. Germline values: CDR1 SGHRS, CDR2 YFSETQ. Deletions cut 4 bases from V and 6 bases from J, with 14 bases between. The CDR3 length is 13 residues. PCR was performed a second time for roughly 7 to 11 cycles using a sample-barcoded 5' primer and a J-beta primer mix. The template-switch adaptor was a 5' adaptor with 12 random nucleotides. It tagged each cDNA molecule. MiXCR was run by TCRdb on the 5' RACE reads, yielding one entry per CDR3 protein. The sample holds 1.5 million to 2 million distinct CDR3 sequences, about 31% seen once.

The chain combines TRBV5-1 with TRBJ2-7; no firm D call. The sequence derives from a woman aged 30 to 39 in good health. Source material: blood. CDR3 residues: CASSPAGVAEQYF. DNA of the CDR3: TGCGCCAGCAGCCCGGCTGGGGTCGCCGAGCAGTACTTC. Supplemented by reference TRBV5-1 and TRBJ2-7, the full variable domain reads KAGVTQTPRYLIKTRGQQVTLSCSPISGHRSVSWYQQTPGQGLQFLFEYFSETQRNKGNFPGRFSGRQFSNSRSEMNVSTLELGDSALYLCASSPAGVAEQYFGPGTRLTVT.